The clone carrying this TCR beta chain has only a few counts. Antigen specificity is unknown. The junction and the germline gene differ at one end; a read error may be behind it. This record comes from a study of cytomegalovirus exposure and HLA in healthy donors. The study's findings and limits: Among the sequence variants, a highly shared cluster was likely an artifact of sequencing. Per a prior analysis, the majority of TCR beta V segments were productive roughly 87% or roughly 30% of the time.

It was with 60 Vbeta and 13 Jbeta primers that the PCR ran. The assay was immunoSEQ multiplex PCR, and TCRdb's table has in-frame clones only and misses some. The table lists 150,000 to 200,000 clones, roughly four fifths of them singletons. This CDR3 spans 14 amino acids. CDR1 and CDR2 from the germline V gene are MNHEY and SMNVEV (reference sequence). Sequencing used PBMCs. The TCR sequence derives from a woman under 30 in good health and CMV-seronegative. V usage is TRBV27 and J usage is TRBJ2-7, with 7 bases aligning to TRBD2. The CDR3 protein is CASSVSSGTYEQYF. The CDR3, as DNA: TGTGCCAGCAGTGTATCTAGCGGTACCTACGAGCAGTACTTC.